Listed here are 3 T cell receptor beta chains from one sample, sequenced in a study of T cell repertoires in cytomegalovirus infection. Using its own MiXCR run on the reads, TCRdb lists one record per CDR3 protein. The data contain fewer than 250,000 distinct CDR3 sequences, 9% to 15% of them singletons. The sequenced sample was PBMCs. These receptors were taken from a human donor in good health (CMV status not recorded). Some clones in this sample may be carry-over from other donors' samples.

This clonotype was detected ten times or more. The chain uses TRBV7-2 and TRBJ1-6; no definite D call. CDR1 is SGHTA, CDR2 FQGNSA, per germline. This CDR3 spans 16 amino acids. V was pared by 3 bases and J by 0 bases, with 9 bases between. CDR3 sequence: CASSFSGSSYNSPLHF. CDR3 coding DNA: TGTGCCAGCAGCTTTTCGGGAAGCTCCTATAATTCACCCCTCCACTTT.

On this clonotype itself: Possible read error: a much larger clone is one base away. The chain is built from TRBV7-8 and TRBJ2-5; D remains unclear. With 0 bases removed from V and 1 base from J, the gap between germline ends came to 9 bases. The germline gives CDR1 SGHVS, CDR2 FQNEAQ. The CDR3 spans 15 residues. In nucleotides, the CDR3 is TGTGCCAGCAGCTTAGCGCAGCAGAGCCAAGAGACCCAGTACTTC. Translated, it gives CASSLAQQSQETQYF.

This clonotype has ten or more counts. The gene calls are TRBV7-9 and TRBJ2-1; tentatively, D is TRBD2 (6 bases). Trimming took 5 bases from V and 3 from J, leaving 20 bases between them. Germline V CDR1 and CDR2: SEHNR, FQNEAQ (reference sequence). This CDR3 has 17 residues. Here the CDR3 reads CASSASPPTRSYNEQFF. The CDR3 region has the DNA TGTGCCAGCAGCGCAAGCCCTCCGACTAGAAGCTACAATGAGCAGTTCTTC.